A selection of T cell receptor beta chains follows, all from one sample in a study of T cell repertoires in cytomegalovirus infection. Antigens of these TCRs are unknown. TCRdb used MiXCR to reprocess the reads, holding one entry per CDR3 protein. Seen here are around 710,000 distinct CDR3 sequences, approximately 32% observed once, and the top ten hold roughly 13%. Specimen: cultured CD8+ T cells from PBMCs, collected from culture after CMV antigen stimulation. These receptors were taken from a human donor in good health (CMV status not recorded). Some clones in this sample may be carry-over from other donors' samples. CDR3s include the opening cysteine and the closing phenylalanine or tryptophan.

cdr3_length j_call v_call cdr3_aa
13 TRBJ2-2 TRBV6-1 CASGTGDIGELFF
15 TRBJ2-2 TRBV7-9 CASSRSGQGPGELFF
18 TRBJ2-2 TRBV2 CATDPGTGRGYGTGELFF
14 TRBJ1-1 TRBV4-1 CASSPGPGNPEAFF
17 TRBJ2-2 TRBV10-3 CAISSRQGVGNTGELFF
16 TRBJ2-1 TRBV27 CASSSTSGGRYNEQFF
16 TRBJ1-1 TRBV19 CASSTKTGQGYTEAFF
12 TRBJ1-1 TRBV7-9 CASSWGGNEAFF
14 TRBJ2-5 TRBV5-5 CASSGGRSQETQYF
15 TRBJ2-2 TRBV7-9 CASSLVRGVVRELFF
16 TRBJ1-1 TRBV7-9 CASSLATGRGGREAFF
17 TRBJ2-1 TRBV7-8 CASSLRPRGALDNEQFF
15 TRBJ2-1 TRBV7-9 CASSPSTPSYNEQFF
15 TRBJ2-3 TRBV4-3 CASSQVARGTDTQYF
16 TRBJ2-7 TRBV27 CASSLKGLPNPYEQYF
16 TRBJ1-3 TRBV11-2 CASSFYRGLSGNTIYF
16 TRBJ1-4 TRBV7-2 CASSSGFGSGSEKLFF
13 TRBJ2-1 TRBV7-8 CASSFKGGNEQFF
16 TRBJ1-1 TRBV7-6 CASSLTETEGDTEAFF
15 TRBJ1-2 TRBV7-2 CASSLVGGTVYGYTF
15 TRBJ2-1 TRBV6-6 CASSFPRDRYNEQFF
17 TRBJ2-2 TRBV6-5 CASSYLPTGANTGELFF
16 TRBJ2-1 TRBV5-5 CASSRPRTGGDNEQFF
14 TRBJ1-2 TRBV6-2/TRBV6-3 CASSYSKTTYGYTF
12 TRBJ1-1 TRBV7-9 CASSLRAGEAFF
19 TRBJ2-2 TRBV7-9 CASSVPYGGGRRDTGELFF
13 TRBJ1-5 TRBV7-9 CASSRGGLQPQHF
17 TRBJ1-1 TRBV12-3/TRBV12-4 CASSLRTGPFSTTEAFF
12 TRBJ2-1 TRBV7-8 CASSPGGAEQFF
13 TRBJ1-1 TRBV4-3 CASAEGPKTEAFF
14 TRBJ1-4 TRBV27 CASSPFRTNEKLFF